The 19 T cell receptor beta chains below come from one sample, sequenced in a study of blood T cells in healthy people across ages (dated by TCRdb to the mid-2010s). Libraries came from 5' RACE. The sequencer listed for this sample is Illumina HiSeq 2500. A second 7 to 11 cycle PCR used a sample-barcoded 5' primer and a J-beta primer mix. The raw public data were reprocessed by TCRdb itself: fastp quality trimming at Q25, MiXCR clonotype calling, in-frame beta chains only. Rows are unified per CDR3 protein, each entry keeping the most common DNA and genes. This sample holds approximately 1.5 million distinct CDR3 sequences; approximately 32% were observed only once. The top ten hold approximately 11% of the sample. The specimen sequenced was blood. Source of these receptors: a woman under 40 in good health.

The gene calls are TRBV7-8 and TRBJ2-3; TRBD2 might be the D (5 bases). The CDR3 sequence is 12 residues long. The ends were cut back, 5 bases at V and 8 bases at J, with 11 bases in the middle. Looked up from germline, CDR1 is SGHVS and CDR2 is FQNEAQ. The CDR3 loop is CASSLGSGTQYF. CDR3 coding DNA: TGTGCCAGCAGCCTTGGGAGCGGTACGCAGTATTTT.

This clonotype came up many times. This chain's CDR3 is CASSFWGETQYF. DNA of the CDR3: TGTGCCAGCAGTTTTTGGGGAGAGACCCAGTACTTC. The V gene is TRBV27, the J gene TRBJ2-5; D not certain. The germline V gene has CDR1 MNHEY and CDR2 SMNVEV (reference sequence). This CDR3 comprises 12 residues. V was trimmed by 3 bases and J by 4 bases, leaving 6 bases between them.

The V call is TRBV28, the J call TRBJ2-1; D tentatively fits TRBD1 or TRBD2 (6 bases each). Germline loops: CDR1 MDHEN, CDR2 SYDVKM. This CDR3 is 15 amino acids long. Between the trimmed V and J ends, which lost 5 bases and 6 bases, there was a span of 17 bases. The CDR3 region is CASSPLRGGVNEQFF. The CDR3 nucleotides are TGTGCCAGCAGTCCGCTCAGGGGCGGGGTCAATGAGCAGTTCTTC.

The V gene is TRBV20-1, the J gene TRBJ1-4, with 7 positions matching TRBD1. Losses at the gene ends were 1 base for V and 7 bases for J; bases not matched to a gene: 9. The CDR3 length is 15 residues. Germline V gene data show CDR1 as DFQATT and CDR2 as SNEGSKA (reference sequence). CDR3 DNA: TGCAGTGCTAGAGGCCGAACAGGGGCGGTTGAAAAACTGTTTTTT. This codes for CSARGRTGAVEKLFF.

The CDR3 is CASSLGYGSNQPQHF. CDR3 coding DNA: TGTGCCAGCAGCTTAGGTTACGGTAGCAATCAGCCCCAGCATTTT. The chain employs TRBV13 and TRBJ1-5, with D unclear. The CDR3 covers 15 residues. V lost 0 bases to trimming and J lost 0 bases, with 6 bases between them. In germline, CDR1 is PRHDT, CDR2 FYEKMQ (reference sequence).

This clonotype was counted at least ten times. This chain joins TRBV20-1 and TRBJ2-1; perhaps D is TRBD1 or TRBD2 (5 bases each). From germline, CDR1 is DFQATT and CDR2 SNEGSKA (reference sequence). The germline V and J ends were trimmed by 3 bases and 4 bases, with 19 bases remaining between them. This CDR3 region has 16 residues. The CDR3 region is CSARTTGTSNYNEQFF. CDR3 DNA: TGCAGTGCTAGGACCACCGGGACCAGTAATTACAATGAGCAGTTCTTC.

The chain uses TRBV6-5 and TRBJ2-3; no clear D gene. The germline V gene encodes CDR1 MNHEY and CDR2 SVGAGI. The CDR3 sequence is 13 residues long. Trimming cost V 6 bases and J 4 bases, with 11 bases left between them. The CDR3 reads CASSHPRADTQYF. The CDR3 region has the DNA TGTGCCAGCAGCCACCCCCGGGCAGATACGCAGTATTTT.

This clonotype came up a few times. CDR3 bases: TGCAGTGCTAACTCTGCGGTCCAAGAGACCCAGTACTTC. Translation: CSANSAVQETQYF. This sequence joins TRBV20-1 and TRBJ2-5; no definite D call. The germline gives CDR1 DFQATT, CDR2 SNEGSKA (reference sequence). V lost 4 bases and J lost 1, with 10 bases in between. This CDR3 comprises 13 residues.

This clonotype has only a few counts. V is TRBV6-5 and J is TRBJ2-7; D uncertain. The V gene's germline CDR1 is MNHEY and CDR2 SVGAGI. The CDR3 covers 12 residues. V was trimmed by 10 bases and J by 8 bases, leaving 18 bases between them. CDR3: CATLPFSTKQYF. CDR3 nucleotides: TGTGCCACCCTACCCTTTTCTACGAAGCAGTACTTC.

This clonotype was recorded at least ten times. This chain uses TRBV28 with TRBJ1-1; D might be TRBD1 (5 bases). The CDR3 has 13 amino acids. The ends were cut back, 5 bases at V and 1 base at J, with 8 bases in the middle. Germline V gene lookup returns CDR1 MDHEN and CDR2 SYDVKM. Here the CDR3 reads CASSHDRNTEAFF. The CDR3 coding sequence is TGTGCCAGCAGTCACGACAGGAACACTGAAGCTTTCTTT.

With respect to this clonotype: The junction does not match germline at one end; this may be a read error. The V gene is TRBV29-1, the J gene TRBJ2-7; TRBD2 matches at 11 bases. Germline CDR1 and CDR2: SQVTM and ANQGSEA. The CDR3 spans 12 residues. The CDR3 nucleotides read TGCGGCGTTGGACGGACTAGCGGGGAGCAGTACTTC. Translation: CGVGRTSGEQYF.

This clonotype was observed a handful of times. Here the CDR3 DNA reads TGTGCCATCAGTGGGACCCAGGGGGCCCGGGAGACCCAGTACTTC. Its protein is CAISGTQGARETQYF. The rearrangement links TRBV10-3 to TRBJ2-5; 8 positions agree with TRBD1. Germline-derived CDR1 and CDR2 are ENHRY and SYGVKD. The CDR3 runs to 15 residues. The V and J ends lost 4 bases and 5 bases, in that order; junction bases with no gene match: 9.

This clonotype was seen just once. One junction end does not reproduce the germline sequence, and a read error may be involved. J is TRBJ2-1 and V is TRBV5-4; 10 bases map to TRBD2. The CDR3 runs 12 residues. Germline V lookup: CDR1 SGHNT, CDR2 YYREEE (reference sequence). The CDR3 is CACSRASGRQFF. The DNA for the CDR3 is TGTGCCTGCAGCCGTGCTAGCGGGAGGCAGTTCTTC.

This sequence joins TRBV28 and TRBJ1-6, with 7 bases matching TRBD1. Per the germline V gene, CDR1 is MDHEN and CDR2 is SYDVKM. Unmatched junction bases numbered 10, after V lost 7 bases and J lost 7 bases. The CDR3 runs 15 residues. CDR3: CASTEGQVRNSPLHF. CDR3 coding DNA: TGTGCCAGCACCGAAGGACAGGTTAGGAATTCACCCCTCCACTTT.

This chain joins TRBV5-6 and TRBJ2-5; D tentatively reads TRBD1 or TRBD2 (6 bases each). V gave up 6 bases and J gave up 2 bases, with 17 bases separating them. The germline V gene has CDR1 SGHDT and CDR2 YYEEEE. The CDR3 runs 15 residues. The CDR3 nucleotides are TGTGCCAGCATCTGGGGGGCAGGAGGACAAGAGACCCAGTACTTC. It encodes CASIWGAGGQETQYF.

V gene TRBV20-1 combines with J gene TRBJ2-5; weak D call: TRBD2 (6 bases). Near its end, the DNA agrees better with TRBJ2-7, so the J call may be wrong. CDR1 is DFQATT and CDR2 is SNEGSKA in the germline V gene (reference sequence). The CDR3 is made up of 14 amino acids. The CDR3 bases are TGCAGTGCTCCCCGAGGTAGCGGAGGAGACGAGCAGTACTTC. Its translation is CSAPRGSGGDEQYF.

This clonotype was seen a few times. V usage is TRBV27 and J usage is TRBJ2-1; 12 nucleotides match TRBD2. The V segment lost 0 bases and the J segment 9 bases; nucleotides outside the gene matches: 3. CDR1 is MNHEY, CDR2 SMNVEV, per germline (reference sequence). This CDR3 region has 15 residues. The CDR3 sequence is CASSLSLAGGAEQFF. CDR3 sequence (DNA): TGTGCCAGCAGTTTATCACTAGCGGGAGGTGCTGAGCAGTTCTTC.

The CDR3 protein is CASATGGTGEYEQYF. DNA for the CDR3: TGTGCCAGCGCAACCGGGGGGACAGGGGAGTACGAGCAGTACTTC. This chain connects TRBV9 to TRBJ2-7; 10 bases map to TRBD1. J was trimmed by 4 bases and V by 7 bases; bases with no gene match: 11. Per the germline V gene, CDR1 is SGDLS and CDR2 is YYNGEE. This CDR3 has 15 residues.

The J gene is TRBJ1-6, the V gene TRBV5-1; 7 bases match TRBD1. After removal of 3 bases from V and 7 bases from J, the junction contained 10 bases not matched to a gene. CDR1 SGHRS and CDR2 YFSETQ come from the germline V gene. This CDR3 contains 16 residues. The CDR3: CASSSPGQRRNSPLHF. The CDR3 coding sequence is TGCGCCAGCAGCTCCCCGGGACAGCGGAGAAATTCACCCCTCCACTTT.